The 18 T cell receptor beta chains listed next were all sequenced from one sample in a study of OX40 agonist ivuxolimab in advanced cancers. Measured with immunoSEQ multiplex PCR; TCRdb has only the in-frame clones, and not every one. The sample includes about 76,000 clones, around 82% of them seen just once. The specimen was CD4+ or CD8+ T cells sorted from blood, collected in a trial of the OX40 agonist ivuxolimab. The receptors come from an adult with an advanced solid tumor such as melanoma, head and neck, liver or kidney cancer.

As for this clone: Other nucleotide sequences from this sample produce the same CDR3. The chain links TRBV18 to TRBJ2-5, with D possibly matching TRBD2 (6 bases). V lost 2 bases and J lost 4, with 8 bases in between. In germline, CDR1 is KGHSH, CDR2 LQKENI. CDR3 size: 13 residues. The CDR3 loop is CASSPLEGETQYF. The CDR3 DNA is TGTGCCAGCTCACCATTGGAGGGAGAGACCCAGTACTTC.

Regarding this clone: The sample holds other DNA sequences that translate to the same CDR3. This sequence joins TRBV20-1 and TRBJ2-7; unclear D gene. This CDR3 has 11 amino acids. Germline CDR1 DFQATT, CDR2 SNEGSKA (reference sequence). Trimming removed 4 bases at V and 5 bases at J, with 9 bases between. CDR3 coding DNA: TGCAGTGCTAACGGGCCTCACGAGCAGTACTTC. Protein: CSANGPHEQYF.

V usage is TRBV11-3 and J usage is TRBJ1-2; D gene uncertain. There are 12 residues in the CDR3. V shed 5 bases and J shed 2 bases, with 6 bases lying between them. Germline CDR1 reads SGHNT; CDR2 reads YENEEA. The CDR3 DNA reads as TGTGCCAGCAGCACACGAAACTATGGCTACACCTTC. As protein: CASSTRNYGYTF.

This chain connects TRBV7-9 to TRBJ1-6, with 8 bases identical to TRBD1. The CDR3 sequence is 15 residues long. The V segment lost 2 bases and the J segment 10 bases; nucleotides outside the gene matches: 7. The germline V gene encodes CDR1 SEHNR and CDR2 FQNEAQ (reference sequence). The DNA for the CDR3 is TGTGCCAGCAGCTTACGCGGACAGGGAGACTCACCCCTCCACTTT. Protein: CASSLRGQGDSPLHF.

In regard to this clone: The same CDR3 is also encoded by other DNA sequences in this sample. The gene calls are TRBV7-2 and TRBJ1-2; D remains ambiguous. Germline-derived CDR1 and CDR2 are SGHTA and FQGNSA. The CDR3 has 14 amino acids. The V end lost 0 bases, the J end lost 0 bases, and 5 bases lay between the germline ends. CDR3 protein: CASSLALANYGYTF. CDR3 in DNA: TGTGCCAGCAGCTTAGCGTTGGCTAACTATGGCTACACCTTC.

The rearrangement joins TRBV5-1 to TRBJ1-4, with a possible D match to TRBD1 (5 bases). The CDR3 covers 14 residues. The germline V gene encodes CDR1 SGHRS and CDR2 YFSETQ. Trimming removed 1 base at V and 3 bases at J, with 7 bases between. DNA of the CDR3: TGCGCCAGCAGCTTGCAGGGCTCTAATGAAAAACTGTTTTTT. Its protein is CASSLQGSNEKLFF.

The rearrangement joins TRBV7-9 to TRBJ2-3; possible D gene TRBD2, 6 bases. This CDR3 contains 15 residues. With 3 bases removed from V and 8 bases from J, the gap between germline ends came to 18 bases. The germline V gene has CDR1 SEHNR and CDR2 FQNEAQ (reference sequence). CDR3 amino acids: CASSFPANYGGTQYF. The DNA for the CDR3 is TGTGCCAGCAGCTTCCCCGCGAACTACGGGGGTACGCAGTATTTT. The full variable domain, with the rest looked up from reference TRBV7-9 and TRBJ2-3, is DTGVSQNPRHKITKRGQNVTFRCDPISEHNRLYWYRQTLGQGPEFLTYFQNEAQLEKSRLLSDRFSAERPKGSFSTLEIQRTEQGDSAMYLCASSFPANYGGTQYFGPGTRLTVL.

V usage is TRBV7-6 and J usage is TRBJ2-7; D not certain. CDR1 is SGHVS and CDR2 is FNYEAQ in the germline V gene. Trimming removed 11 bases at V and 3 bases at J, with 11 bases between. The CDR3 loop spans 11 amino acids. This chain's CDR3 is CAVTTGYEQYF. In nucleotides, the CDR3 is TGTGCCGTAACTACGGGCTACGAGCAGTACTTC.

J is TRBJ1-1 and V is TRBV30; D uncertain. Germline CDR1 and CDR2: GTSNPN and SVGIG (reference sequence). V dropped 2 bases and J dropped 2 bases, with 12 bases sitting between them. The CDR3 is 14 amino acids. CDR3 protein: CAWSTGKLNTEAFF. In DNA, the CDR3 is TGTGCCTGGAGTACTGGAAAGCTCAACACTGAAGCTTTCTTT.

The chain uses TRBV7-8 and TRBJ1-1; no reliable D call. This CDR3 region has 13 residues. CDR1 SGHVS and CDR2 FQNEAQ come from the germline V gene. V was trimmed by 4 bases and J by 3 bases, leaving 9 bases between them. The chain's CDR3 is CASSYGLDTEAFF. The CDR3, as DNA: TGTGCCAGCAGCTATGGACTGGACACTGAAGCTTTCTTT.

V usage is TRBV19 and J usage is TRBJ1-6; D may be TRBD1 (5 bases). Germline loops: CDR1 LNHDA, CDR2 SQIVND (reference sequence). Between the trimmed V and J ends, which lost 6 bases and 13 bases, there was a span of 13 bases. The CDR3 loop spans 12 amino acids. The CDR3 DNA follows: TGTGCCAGTAGGTTGGCGGAGGGGCCCCTCCACTTT. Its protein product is CASRLAEGPLHF.

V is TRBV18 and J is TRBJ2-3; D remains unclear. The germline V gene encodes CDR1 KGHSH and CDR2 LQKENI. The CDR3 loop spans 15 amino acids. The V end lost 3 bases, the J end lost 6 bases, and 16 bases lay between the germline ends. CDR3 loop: CASSPDFLAADTQYF. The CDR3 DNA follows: TGTGCCAGCTCACCTGACTTTTTAGCTGCGGATACGCAGTATTTT.

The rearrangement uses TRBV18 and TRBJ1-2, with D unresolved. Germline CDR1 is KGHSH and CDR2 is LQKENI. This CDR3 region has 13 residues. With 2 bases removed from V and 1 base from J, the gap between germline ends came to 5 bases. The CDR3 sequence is CASSPRDNYGYTF. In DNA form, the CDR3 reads TGTGCCAGCTCACCAAGGGATAACTATGGCTACACCTTC.

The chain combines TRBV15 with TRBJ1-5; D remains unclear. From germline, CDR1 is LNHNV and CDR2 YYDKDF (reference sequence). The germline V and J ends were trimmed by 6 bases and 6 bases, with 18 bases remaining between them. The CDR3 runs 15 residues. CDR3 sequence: CATRARTDAVQPQHF. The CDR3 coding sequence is TGTGCCACCAGAGCAAGGACTGACGCGGTTCAGCCCCAGCATTTT.

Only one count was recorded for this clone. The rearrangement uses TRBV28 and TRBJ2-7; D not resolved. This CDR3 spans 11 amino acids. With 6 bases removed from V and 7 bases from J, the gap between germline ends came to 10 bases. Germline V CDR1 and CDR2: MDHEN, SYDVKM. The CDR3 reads CASSRVGEQYF. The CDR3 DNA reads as TGTGCCAGCAGCCGCGTAGGAGAGCAGTACTTC.

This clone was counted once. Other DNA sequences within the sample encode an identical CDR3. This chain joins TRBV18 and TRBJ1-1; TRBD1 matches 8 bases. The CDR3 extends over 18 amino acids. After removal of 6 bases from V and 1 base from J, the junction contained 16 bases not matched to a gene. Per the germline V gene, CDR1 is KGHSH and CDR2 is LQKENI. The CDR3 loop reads CASSLYWGQEPRNTEAFF. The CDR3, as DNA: TGTGCCAGCTCGCTCTATTGGGGACAGGAACCTCGGAACACTGAAGCTTTCTTT. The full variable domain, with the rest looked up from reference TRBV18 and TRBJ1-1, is NAGVMQNPRHLVRRRGQEARLRCSPMKGHSHVYWYRQLPEEGLKFMVYLQKENIIDESGMPKERFSAEFPKEGPSILRIQQVVRGDSAAYFCASSLYWGQEPRNTEAFFGQGTRLTVV.

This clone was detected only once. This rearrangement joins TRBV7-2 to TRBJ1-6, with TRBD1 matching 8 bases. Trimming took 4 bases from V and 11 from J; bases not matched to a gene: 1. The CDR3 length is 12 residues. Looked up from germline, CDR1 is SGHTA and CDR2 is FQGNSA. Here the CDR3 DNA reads TGTGCCAGCAGCTGGGGACAGGCACCCCTCCACTTT. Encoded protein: CASSWGQAPLHF.

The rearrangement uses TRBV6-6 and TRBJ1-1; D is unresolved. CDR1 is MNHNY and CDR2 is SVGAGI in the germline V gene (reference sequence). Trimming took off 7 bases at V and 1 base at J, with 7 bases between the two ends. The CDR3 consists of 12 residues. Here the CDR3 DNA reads TGTGCCAGCACCCAGACGAACACTGAAGCTTTCTTT. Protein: CASTQTNTEAFF.